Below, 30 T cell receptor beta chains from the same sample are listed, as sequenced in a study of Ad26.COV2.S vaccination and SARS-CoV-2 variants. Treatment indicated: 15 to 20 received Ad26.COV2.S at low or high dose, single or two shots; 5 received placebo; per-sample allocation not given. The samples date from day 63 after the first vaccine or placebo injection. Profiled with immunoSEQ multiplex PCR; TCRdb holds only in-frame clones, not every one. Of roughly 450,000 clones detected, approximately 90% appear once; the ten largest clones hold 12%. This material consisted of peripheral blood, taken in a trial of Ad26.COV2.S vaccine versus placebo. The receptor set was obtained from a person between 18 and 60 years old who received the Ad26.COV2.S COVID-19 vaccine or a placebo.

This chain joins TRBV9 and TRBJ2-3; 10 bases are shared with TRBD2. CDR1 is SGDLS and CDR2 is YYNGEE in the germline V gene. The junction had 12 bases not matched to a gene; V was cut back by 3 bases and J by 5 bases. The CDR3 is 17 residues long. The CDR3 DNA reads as TGTGCCAGCAGCGATAATACCCTAGCGGGAGATTTAGATACGCAGTATTTT. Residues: CASSDNTLAGDLDTQYF.

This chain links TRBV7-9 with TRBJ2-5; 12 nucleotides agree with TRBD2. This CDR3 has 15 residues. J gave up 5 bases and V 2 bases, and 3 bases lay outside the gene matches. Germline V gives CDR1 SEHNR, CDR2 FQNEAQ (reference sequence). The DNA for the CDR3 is TGTGCCAGCAGCTTATGGACTAGCGGGACTGAGACCCAGTACTTC. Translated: CASSLWTSGTETQYF.

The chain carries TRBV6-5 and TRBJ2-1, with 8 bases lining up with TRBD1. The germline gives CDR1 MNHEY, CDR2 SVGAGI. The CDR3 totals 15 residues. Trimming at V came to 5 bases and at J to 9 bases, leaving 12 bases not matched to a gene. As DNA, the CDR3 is TGTGCCAGCAGTCCTCCCAGGGGGCGGTACTCTGAGCAGTTCTTC. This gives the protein CASSPPRGRYSEQFF.

CDR3 coding DNA: TGCGCCAGCAGTGAGTTTCGGGCCCCCTCCGTAAAGGACTCTGGAAACACCATATATTTT. Translating it yields CASSEFRAPSVKDSGNTIYF. The chain has TRBV10-1 and TRBJ1-3, with unresolved D. The V end lost 1 base, the J end lost 0 bases, and 22 bases lay between the germline ends. The CDR3 length is 20 residues. Germline lookup yields CDR1 WNHNN and CDR2 SYGVQD (reference sequence).

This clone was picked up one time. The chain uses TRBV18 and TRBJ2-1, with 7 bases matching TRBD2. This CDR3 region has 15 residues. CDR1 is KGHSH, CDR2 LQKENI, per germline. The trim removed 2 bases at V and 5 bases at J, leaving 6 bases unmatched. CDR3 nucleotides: TGTGCCAGCTCACCATGGGAGGGCCTAGACAATGAGCAGTTCTTC. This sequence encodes CASSPWEGLDNEQFF.

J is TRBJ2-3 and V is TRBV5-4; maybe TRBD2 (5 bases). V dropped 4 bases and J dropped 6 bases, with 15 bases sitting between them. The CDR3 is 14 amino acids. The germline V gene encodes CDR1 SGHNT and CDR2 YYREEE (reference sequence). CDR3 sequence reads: CASSPALGSDTQYF. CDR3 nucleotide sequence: TGTGCCAGCAGCCCGGCGCTTGGGAGTGATACGCAGTATTTT.

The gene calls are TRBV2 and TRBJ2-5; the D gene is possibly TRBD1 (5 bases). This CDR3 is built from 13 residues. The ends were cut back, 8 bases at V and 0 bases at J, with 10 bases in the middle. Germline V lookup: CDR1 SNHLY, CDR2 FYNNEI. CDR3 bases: TGTGCCAGCCAGACAGAATACCAAGAGACCCAGTACTTC. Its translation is CASQTEYQETQYF.

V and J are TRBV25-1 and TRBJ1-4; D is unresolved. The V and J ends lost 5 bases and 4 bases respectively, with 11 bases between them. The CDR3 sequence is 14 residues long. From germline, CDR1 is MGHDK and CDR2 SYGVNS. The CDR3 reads CASSSLDGNEKLFF. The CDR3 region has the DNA TGTGCCAGCAGTTCATTGGACGGTAATGAAAAACTGTTTTTT.

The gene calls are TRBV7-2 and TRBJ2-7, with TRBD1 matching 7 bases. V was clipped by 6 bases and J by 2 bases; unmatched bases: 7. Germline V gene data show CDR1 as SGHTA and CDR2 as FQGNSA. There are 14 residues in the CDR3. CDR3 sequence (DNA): TGTGCCAGCAGTCGACAGGGCGTTACCTACGAGCAGTACTTC. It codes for CASSRQGVTYEQYF. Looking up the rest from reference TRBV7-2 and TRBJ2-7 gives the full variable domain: GAGVSQSPSNKVTEKGKDVELRCDPISGHTALYWYRQSLGQGLEFLIYFQGNSAPDKSGLPSDRFSAERTGGSVSTLTIQRTQQEDSAVYLCASSRQGVTYEQYFGPGTRLTVT.

Here the CDR3 DNA reads TGTGCCAGCTCACACCGGGCCGAATACGAGCAGTACTTC. Translated: CASSHRAEYEQYF. The chain combines TRBV18 with TRBJ2-7; D is unclear. This CDR3 spans 13 amino acids. Germline values: CDR1 KGHSH, CDR2 LQKENI. Between the trimmed V and J ends, which lost 4 bases and 4 bases, there was a span of 11 bases.

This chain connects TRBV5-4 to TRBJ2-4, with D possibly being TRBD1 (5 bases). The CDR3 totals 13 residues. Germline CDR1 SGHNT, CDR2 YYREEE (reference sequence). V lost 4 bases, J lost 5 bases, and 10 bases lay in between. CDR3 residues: CASSVGRENIQYF. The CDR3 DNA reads TGTGCCAGCAGCGTTGGCAGGGAAAACATTCAGTACTTC.

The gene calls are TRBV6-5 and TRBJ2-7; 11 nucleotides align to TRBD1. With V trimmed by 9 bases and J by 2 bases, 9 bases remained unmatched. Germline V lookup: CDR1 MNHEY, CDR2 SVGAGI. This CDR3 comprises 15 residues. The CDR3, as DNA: TGTGCCAGTCTCCCCCCGGGACAGGGGGCCTACGAGCAGTACTTC. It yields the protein CASLPPGQGAYEQYF.

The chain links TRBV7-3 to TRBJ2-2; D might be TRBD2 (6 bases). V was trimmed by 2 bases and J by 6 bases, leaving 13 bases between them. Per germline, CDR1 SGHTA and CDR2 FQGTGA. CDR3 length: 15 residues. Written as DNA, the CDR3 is TGTGCCAGCAGCTTAGTACGGGAGAGGGCCGGGGAGCTGTTTTTT. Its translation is CASSLVRERAGELFF.

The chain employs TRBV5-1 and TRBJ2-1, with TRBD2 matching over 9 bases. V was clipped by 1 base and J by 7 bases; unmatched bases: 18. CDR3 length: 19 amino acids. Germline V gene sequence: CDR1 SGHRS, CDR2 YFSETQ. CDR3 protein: CASSLNGASGDTWGNEQFF. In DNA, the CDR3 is TGCGCCAGCAGCTTGAATGGGGCTAGCGGGGACACTTGGGGGAATGAGCAGTTCTTC. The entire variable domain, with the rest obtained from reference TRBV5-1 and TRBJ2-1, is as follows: KAGVTQTPRYLIKTRGQQVTLSCSPISGHRSVSWYQQTPGQGLQFLFEYFSETQRNKGNFPGRFSGRQFSNSRSEMNVSTLELGDSALYLCASSLNGASGDTWGNEQFFGPGTRLTVL.

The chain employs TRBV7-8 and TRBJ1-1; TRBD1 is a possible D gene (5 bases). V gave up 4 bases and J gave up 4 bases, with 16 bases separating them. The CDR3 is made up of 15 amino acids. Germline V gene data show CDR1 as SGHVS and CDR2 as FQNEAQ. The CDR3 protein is CASSSEDSIGTEAFF. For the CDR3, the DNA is TGTGCCAGCAGCTCAGAAGACAGCATCGGCACTGAAGCTTTCTTT.

CDR3 in amino acids: CASSYQLAGAGNEQFF. The CDR3 bases are TGTGCCAGCAGTTACCAATTAGCGGGAGCCGGCAATGAGCAGTTCTTC. J is TRBJ2-1 and V is TRBV6-2 or TRBV6-3; 9 positions match TRBD2. V trimming: 2 bases; J trimming: 6 bases; junction bases outside the gene matches: 8. The CDR3 contains 16 residues. Germline CDR1 is MNHEY and CDR2 is SVGEGT.

This CDR3 reads CASGGRSFF. The CDR3 nucleotides read TGTGCTAGTGGTGGAAGGTCTTTCTTT. The chain recombines TRBV12-5 with TRBJ1-1; no definite D call. Germline CDR1 is LGHNT and CDR2 is FRNRAP. The CDR3 is made up of 9 amino acids. Deletions cut 5 bases from V and 12 bases from J, with 7 bases between.

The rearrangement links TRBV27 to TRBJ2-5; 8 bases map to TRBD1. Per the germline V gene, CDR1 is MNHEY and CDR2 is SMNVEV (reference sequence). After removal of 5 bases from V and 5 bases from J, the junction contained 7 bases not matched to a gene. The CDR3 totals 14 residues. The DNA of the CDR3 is TGTGCCAGCAGTCGTAGCGACAGGGGTGAGACCCAGTACTTC. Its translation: CASSRSDRGETQYF.

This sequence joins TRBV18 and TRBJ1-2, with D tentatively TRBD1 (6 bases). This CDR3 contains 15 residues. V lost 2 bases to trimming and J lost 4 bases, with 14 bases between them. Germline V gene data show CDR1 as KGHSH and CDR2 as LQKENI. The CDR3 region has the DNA TGTGCCAGCTCACCAGGGCCCGGAGGGGGCTATGGCTACACCTTC. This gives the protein CASSPGPGGGYGYTF. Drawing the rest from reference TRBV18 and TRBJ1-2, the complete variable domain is NAGVMQNPRHLVRRRGQEARLRCSPMKGHSHVYWYRQLPEEGLKFMVYLQKENIIDESGMPKERFSAEFPKEGPSILRIQQVVRGDSAAYFCASSPGPGGGYGYTFGSGTRLTVV.

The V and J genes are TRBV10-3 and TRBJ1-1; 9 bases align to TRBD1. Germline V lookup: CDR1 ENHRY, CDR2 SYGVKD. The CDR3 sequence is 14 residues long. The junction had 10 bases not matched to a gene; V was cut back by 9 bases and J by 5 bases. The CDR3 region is CAINSDRGGTEAFF. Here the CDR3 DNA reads TGTGCCATTAACTCGGACAGGGGAGGAACTGAAGCTTTCTTT.

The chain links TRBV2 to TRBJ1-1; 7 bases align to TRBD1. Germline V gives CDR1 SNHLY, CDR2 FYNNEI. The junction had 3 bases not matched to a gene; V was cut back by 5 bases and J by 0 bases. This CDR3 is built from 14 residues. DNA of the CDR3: TGTGCCAGCAGTATGGGACAGATGAACACTGAAGCTTTCTTT. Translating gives CASSMGQMNTEAFF.

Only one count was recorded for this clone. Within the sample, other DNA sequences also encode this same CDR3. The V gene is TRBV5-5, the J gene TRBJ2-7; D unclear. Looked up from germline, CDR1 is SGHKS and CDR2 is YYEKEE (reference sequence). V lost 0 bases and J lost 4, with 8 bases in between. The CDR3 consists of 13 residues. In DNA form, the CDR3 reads TGTGCCAGCAGCTTGGGGCAGGAGTACGAGCAGTACTTC. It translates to CASSLGQEYEQYF.

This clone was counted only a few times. The CDR3 sequence: CASSRTGTGRSPLHF. As DNA, the CDR3 is TGTGCCAGCAGTCGGACCGGGACAGGGAGATCACCCCTCCACTTT. V gene TRBV6-5 combines with J gene TRBJ1-6; 9 bases agree with TRBD1. The CDR3 covers 15 residues. Germline trimming cut 5 bases from V and 10 bases from J; bases unmatched to any gene: 9. From germline, CDR1 is MNHEY and CDR2 SVGAGI.

The CDR3 bases are TGTGCCAGCAGCCCAAACCAGCGGGAGCGCGAGCAGTACTTC. The encoded protein is CASSPNQREREQYF. The chain uses TRBV11-2 and TRBJ2-7; 8 bases are a match to TRBD2. This CDR3 spans 14 amino acids. V lost 5 bases, J lost 6 bases, and 9 bases stayed unmatched. CDR1 and CDR2 from the germline V gene are SGHAT and FQNNGV.

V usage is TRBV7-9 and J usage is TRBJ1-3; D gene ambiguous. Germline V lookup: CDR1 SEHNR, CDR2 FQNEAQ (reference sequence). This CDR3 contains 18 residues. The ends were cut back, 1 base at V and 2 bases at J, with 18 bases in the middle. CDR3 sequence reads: CASSLVTGSLRPGNTIYF. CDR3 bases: TGTGCCAGCAGCTTAGTTACCGGGTCCCTTCGCCCTGGAAACACCATATATTTT.

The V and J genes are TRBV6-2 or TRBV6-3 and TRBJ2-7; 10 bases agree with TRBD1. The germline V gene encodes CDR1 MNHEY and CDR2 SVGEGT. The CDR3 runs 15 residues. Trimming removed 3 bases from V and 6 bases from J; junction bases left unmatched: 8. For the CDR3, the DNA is TGTGCCAGCAGTTATTTTCGGACAGGGGGTCGCGAGCAGTACTTC. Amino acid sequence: CASSYFRTGGREQYF.

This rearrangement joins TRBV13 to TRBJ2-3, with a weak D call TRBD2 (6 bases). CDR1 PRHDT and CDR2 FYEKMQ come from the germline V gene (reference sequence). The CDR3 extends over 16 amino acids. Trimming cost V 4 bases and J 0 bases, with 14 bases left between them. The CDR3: CASSWGGSGSTDTQYF. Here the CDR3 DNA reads TGTGCCAGCAGCTGGGGTGGTAGCGGAAGCACAGATACGCAGTATTTT. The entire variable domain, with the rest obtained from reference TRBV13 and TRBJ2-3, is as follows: AAGVIQSPRHLIKEKRETATLKCYPIPRHDTVYWYQQGPGQDPQFLISFYEKMQSDKGSIPDRFSAQQFSDYHSELNMSSLELGDSALYFCASSWGGSGSTDTQYFGPGTRLTVL.

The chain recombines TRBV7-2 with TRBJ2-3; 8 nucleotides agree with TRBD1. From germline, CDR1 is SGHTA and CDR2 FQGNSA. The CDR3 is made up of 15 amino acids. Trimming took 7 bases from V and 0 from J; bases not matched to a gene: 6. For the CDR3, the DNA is TGTGCCAGCAAACAGGGGGGTACTAGCACAGATACGCAGTATTTT. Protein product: CASKQGGTSTDTQYF. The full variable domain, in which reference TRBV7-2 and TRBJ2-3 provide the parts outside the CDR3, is GAGVSQSPSNKVTEKGKDVELRCDPISGHTALYWYRQSLGQGLEFLIYFQGNSAPDKSGLPSDRFSAERTGGSVSTLTIQRTQQEDSAVYLCASKQGGTSTDTQYFGPGTRLTVL.

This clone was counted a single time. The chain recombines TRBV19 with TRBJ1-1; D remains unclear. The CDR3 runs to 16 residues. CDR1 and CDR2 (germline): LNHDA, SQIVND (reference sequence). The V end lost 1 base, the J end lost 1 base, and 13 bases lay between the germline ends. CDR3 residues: CASSIAWRASNTEAFF. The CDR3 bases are TGTGCCAGTAGTATAGCGTGGCGGGCTTCGAACACTGAAGCTTTCTTT.

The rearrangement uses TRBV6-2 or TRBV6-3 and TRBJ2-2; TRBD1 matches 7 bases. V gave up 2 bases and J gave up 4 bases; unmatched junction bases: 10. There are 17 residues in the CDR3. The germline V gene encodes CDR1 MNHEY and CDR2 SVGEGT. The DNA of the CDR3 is TGTGCCAGCAGTTACGAGGTAGGGGGCGGTTCCACCGGGGAGCTGTTTTTT. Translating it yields CASSYEVGGGSTGELFF.